This TCR beta chain was identified in a study of spatial heterogeneity in lung cancer. Overall study findings and caveats: Intratumoral expanded alpha and beta TCR counts were found to track tumor mutation counts.

This clonotype is termed medium-sized. Its antigen remains unknown. Because this beta chain is a stray read in a library intended to capture alpha chains, its abundance should not be given much weight. The time point is: sample taken at primary tumor resection. In each case, whole RNA from tumor, nontumor lung or frozen PBMC was sequenced unsorted. In TCRdb, the 5' RACE reads were re-called with MiXCR into one record per CDR3 protein. Of 7,500 to 8,000 distinct CDR3 sequences detected, less than 8.5% appear once; the ten largest clones hold about a sixth. The sequencing here drew on lung tumor tissue, taken at surgery. This sequence originates from a female donor with early-stage non-small cell lung cancer.

The DNA of the CDR3 is TGTGCCAGCAGCCTAGCGGGAGGTAACACCGGGGAGCTGTTTTTT. Translating it yields CASSLAGGNTGELFF. The gene calls are TRBV2 and TRBJ2-2, with TRBD2 matching 11 bases. The CDR3 extends over 15 amino acids. Germline CDR1 reads SNHLY; CDR2 reads FYNNEI. V dropped 6 bases and J dropped 2; count of bases not matched to a gene: 2.